Shown below are 25 T cell receptor beta chains from a single sample sequenced in a study of CD8 T cells in ankylosing spondylitis. TCRdb re-called the 5' RACE reads through MiXCR, storing one row per CDR3 protein. The data contain about 120,000 distinct CDR3 sequences, roughly 15% of them seen just once; the ten biggest clones take up almost 3%. Sequencing was carried out using blood, either unsorted or a sorted T cell fraction (not recorded which). These receptors originate from a female donor with ankylosing spondylitis or in good health (not recorded which).

The sample holds a few counts of this clonotype. The chain combines TRBV11-2 with TRBJ2-3; D is perhaps TRBD1 (7 bases). CDR3 size: 16 residues. Trimming cost V 2 bases and J 4 bases, with 16 bases left between them. Germline V lookup: CDR1 SGHAT, CDR2 FQNNGV. This CDR3 is CASSLRGGGGSDTQYF. For the CDR3, the DNA is TGTGCCAGCAGCTTAAGAGGCGGAGGGGGCTCAGATACGCAGTATTTT.

This clonotype showed up just a few times. The V call is TRBV20-1, the J call TRBJ1-4; D perhaps matches TRBD1 (5 bases). V dropped 2 bases and J dropped 6 bases, with 10 bases sitting between them. The germline gives CDR1 DFQATT, CDR2 SNEGSKA (reference sequence). The CDR3 is made up of 13 amino acids. This CDR3 is CSARSGQDEKLFF. Here the CDR3 DNA reads TGCAGTGCTAGATCCGGACAAGATGAAAAACTGTTTTTT.

This clonotype was counted between two and nine times. The gene calls are TRBV5-1 and TRBJ2-1, with 8 bases that match TRBD1. This CDR3 comprises 16 residues. CDR1 SGHRS and CDR2 YFSETQ come from the germline V gene. V shed 4 bases, J shed 7 bases, and the junction held 13 bases outside the gene matches. Here the CDR3 reads CASSALQDRAWNEQFF. The CDR3 DNA is TGCGCCAGCAGCGCACTCCAGGACAGGGCTTGGAATGAGCAGTTCTTC. The full variable domain, completed using reference TRBV5-1 and TRBJ2-1, is KAGVTQTPRYLIKTRGQQVTLSCSPISGHRSVSWYQQTPGQGLQFLFEYFSETQRNKGNFPGRFSGRQFSNSRSEMNVSTLELGDSALYLCASSALQDRAWNEQFFGPGTRLTVL.

This clonotype was counted only a few times. V gene TRBV13 combines with J gene TRBJ1-6; 12 nucleotides agree with TRBD1. Per germline, CDR1 PRHDT and CDR2 FYEKMQ (reference sequence). V was clipped by 5 bases and J by 7 bases; unmatched bases: 15. CDR3 length equals 19 residues. The CDR3 loop reads CASSPKPRDRGRRNSPLHF. DNA for the CDR3: TGTGCCAGCAGCCCGAAACCTCGGGACAGGGGGCGTCGGAATTCACCCCTCCACTTT.

Concerning this clonotype: A read error may be the cause here, since a much bigger clone is one base away. V and J are TRBV7-2 and TRBJ2-7; 7 nucleotides align to TRBD2. The CDR3 length is 14 residues. In germline, CDR1 is SGHTA, CDR2 FQGNSA. Unmatched junction bases numbered 11, after V lost 5 bases and J lost 7 bases. The CDR3 region is CASSPRLAVSEQYF. The CDR3 region has the DNA TGTGCCAGCAGCCCCAGACTAGCTGTGAGTGAGCAGTACTTC.

This clonotype was detected many times. The V gene is TRBV20-1, the J gene TRBJ1-1; D not resolved. Trimming cost V 5 bases and J 5 bases, with 6 bases left between them. Germline V CDR1 and CDR2: DFQATT, SNEGSKA (reference sequence). The CDR3 contains 10 residues. CDR3 sequence (DNA): TGCAGTGCTCAAAAAACTGAAGCTTTCTTT. Protein: CSAQKTEAFF.

This clonotype turned up a few times. The V and J genes are TRBV15 and TRBJ2-1, with TRBD2 matching over 10 bases. This CDR3 comprises 16 residues. Unmatched junction bases numbered 7, after V lost 0 bases and J lost 8 bases. The germline V gene encodes CDR1 LNHNV and CDR2 YYDKDF (reference sequence). In nucleotides, the CDR3 is TGTGCCACCAGCAGAGATCTTTCTAGCGGGAGTTATGAGCAGTTCTTC. It codes for CATSRDLSSGSYEQFF.

A few counts support this clonotype. The chain has TRBV20-1 and TRBJ2-2, with 8 nucleotides matching TRBD2. This CDR3 spans 14 amino acids. Trimming at V came to 3 bases and at J to 6 bases, leaving 6 bases not matched to a gene. The V gene's germline CDR1 is DFQATT and CDR2 SNEGSKA (reference sequence). The CDR3 loop is CSASSGVIAGELFF. The CDR3 DNA sequence: TGCAGTGCTAGTAGCGGGGTCATAGCCGGGGAGCTGTTTTTT.

This clonotype was counted at least ten times. The rearrangement joins TRBV6-5 to TRBJ2-3; weak D call: TRBD2 (5 bases). CDR3 length: 17 amino acids. The V end lost 0 bases, the J end lost 6 bases, and 19 bases lay between the germline ends. CDR1 and CDR2 (germline): MNHEY, SVGAGI. In DNA, the CDR3 is TGTGCCAGCAGTTACTCGACTGCTAGCCATCGGGGTGATACGCAGTATTTT. Amino acid sequence: CASSYSTASHRGDTQYF.

In its sample, this clonotype was seen many times. The genes are TRBV21-1 and TRBJ2-3. TRBV21-1 corresponds to a pseudogene. The CDR3 length is 13 residues. CDR3 sequence reads: CASSKVCTDTQYF. The CDR3 DNA follows: TGTGCCAGCAGCAAAGTATGCACAGATACGCAGTATTTT.

This clonotype was picked up many times. One junction end does not reproduce the germline sequence, and a read error may be involved. This chain connects TRBV15 to TRBJ2-1; maybe TRBD2 (6 bases). Germline assignment: CDR1 LNHNV and CDR2 YYDKDF (reference sequence). The CDR3 has 16 amino acids. CDR3 nucleotide sequence: TGTGCCACCAGCAGTACCCGGGGGAAACGAAACAATGAGCGGTTCTTC. Translated, it gives CATSSTRGKRNNERFF.

This clonotype was counted a few times. The chain has TRBV6-6 and TRBJ2-6, with no clear D. The CDR3 loop spans 12 amino acids. Trimming pared 6 bases from V and 6 bases from J, leaving 6 bases between. CDR1 and CDR2 (germline): MNHNY, SVGAGI (reference sequence). CDR3 DNA: TGTGCCAGCAGCCCCATGGCCAACGTCCTGACTTTC. Its translation is CASSPMANVLTF.

This clonotype was counted ten times or more. V and J are TRBV7-2 and TRBJ2-1; D is undetermined. V lost 10 bases to trimming and J lost 7 bases, with 8 bases between them. Germline CDR1 reads SGHTA; CDR2 reads FQGNSA. The CDR3 is 10 amino acids. CDR3 protein: CATRPNEQFF. Here the CDR3 DNA reads TGTGCCACCCGCCCGAATGAGCAGTTCTTC.

This clonotype was detected ten times or more. This sequence joins TRBV12-3 or TRBV12-4 and TRBJ1-1; no clear D. The germline V and J ends were trimmed by 5 bases and 3 bases, with 13 bases remaining between them. The CDR3 contains 14 residues. The CDR3 here is CASSRNYGDTEAFF. The CDR3 nucleotides read TGTGCCAGCAGTCGAAACTATGGGGACACTGAAGCTTTCTTT.

J is TRBJ1-6 and V is TRBV12-3 or TRBV12-4; D might be TRBD1 (5 bases). Trimming cost V 3 bases and J 7 bases, with 10 bases left between them. The CDR3 spans 14 residues. The CDR3 loop is CASSLSQGNSPLHF. Written as DNA, the CDR3 is TGTGCCAGCAGTTTGTCTCAGGGAAATTCACCCCTCCACTTT.

This clonotype was detected many times. V is TRBV12-3 or TRBV12-4 and J is TRBJ1-5; D is unclear. This CDR3 has 14 amino acids. The ends were cut back, 4 bases at V and 1 base at J, with 8 bases in the middle. The CDR3 protein is CASSWGQSNQPQHF. The CDR3 nucleotides are TGTGCCAGCAGTTGGGGTCAGAGCAATCAGCCCCAGCATTTT.

This clonotype was found many times. The genes are TRBV20-1 and TRBJ2-1; possibly TRBD1 or TRBD2 for D (5 bases each). Looked up from germline, CDR1 is DFQATT and CDR2 is SNEGSKA (reference sequence). V lost 5 bases and J 1 base, leaving 12 bases between the germline ends. This CDR3 contains 14 residues. DNA for the CDR3: TGCAGTGCTGGGGGTGGGGATTCCTACAATGAGCAGTTCTTC. Translation gives CSAGGGDSYNEQFF.

The chain uses TRBV7-9 and TRBJ2-1; D may be TRBD1 (5 bases). CDR3 length: 14 amino acids. V dropped 5 bases and J dropped 3 bases, with 11 bases sitting between them. Germline V gene data show CDR1 as SEHNR and CDR2 as FQNEAQ (reference sequence). The CDR3 spells CASSPDTFYNEQFF. The CDR3 DNA reads as TGTGCCAGCAGCCCGGACACCTTCTACAATGAGCAGTTCTTC.

This clonotype was detected only a few times. The chain combines TRBV29-1 with TRBJ1-4; TRBD1 is a possible D gene (6 bases). Trimming removed 7 bases from V and 0 bases from J, with 9 bases in between. The CDR3 consists of 13 residues. Germline V gives CDR1 SQVTM, CDR2 ANQGSEA. In DNA form, the CDR3 reads TGCAGCGCCTCAGGGGCAACTAATGAAAAACTGTTTTTT. Protein product: CSASGATNEKLFF.

The gene calls are TRBV12-3 or TRBV12-4 and TRBJ1-5; D unclear. This CDR3 region has 11 residues. V was pared by 2 bases and J by 9 bases, with 5 bases between. The CDR3 region has the DNA TGTGCCAGCAGTTTAATGTTGCCCCAGCATTTT. It is translated as CASSLMLPQHF.

This clonotype showed up many times. The CDR3: CSAPRGGSDNEQFF. CDR3 in DNA: TGCAGTGCTCCCCGGGGGGGCTCGGACAATGAGCAGTTCTTC. The rearrangement links TRBV20-1 to TRBJ2-1, with 8 bases fitting TRBD2. Germline assignment: CDR1 DFQATT and CDR2 SNEGSKA (reference sequence). V lost 5 bases, J lost 5 bases, and 8 bases stayed unmatched. The CDR3 consists of 14 residues.

In this sample, this clonotype turned up many times. The V gene is TRBV12-3 or TRBV12-4, the J gene TRBJ2-3; D is unclear. The CDR3 spans 12 residues. Trimming removed 6 bases from V and 5 bases from J, with 9 bases in between. The CDR3 spells CASSPTEDTQYF. CDR3 nucleotides: TGTGCCAGCAGCCCCACAGAAGATACGCAGTATTTT.

The V gene is TRBV14, the J gene TRBJ2-1; TRBD2 aligns across 8 bases. V lost 4 bases and J lost 9; bases outside the gene matches: 5. The CDR3 is 13 amino acids. The germline gives CDR1 SGHDN, CDR2 FVKESK. The CDR3: CASSPWREAEQFF. DNA of the CDR3: TGTGCCAGCAGCCCCTGGCGGGAGGCTGAGCAGTTCTTC.

This chain links TRBV5-8 with TRBJ2-3; no reliable D call. The CDR3 runs 17 residues. Looked up from germline, CDR1 is SGHTS and CDR2 is YDEGEE. V shed 3 bases and J shed 4 bases, with 21 bases lying between them. As DNA, the CDR3 is TGTGCCAGCAGCTCCGGACGCGGTTGGGCCCGACCAGATACGCAGTATTTT. Protein sequence: CASSSGRGWARPDTQYF.

This clonotype was picked up a small number of times. This chain connects TRBV30 to TRBJ1-5; D may be TRBD1 (5 bases). The germline V and J ends were trimmed by 1 base and 0 bases, with 10 bases remaining between them. This CDR3 region has 15 residues. Germline CDR1 is GTSNPN and CDR2 is SVGIG (reference sequence). CDR3 loop: CAWSAWQGSNQPQHF. In DNA, the CDR3 is TGTGCCTGGAGTGCTTGGCAGGGTAGCAATCAGCCCCAGCATTTT.